The entry below gives a single TCR beta chain sequence along with its context. These data originate in a study of blood T cell repertoires in COVID-19. Study in general: Samples of COVID-19 (acute and convalescent) were obtained from the United States, Italy and Spain.

The CDR3 contains 14 residues. V was cut by 0 bases and J by 2 bases, with 5 bases left in between. CDR1 and CDR2 (germline): SGDLS, YYNGEE. Using immunoSEQ multiplex PCR, the repertoire was profiled, and TCRdb retains in-frame clones only, with some absent. The repertoire has about 200,000 clones, 80% to 95% of them found once; the top ten carry around 0.84%. The specimen sequenced was peripheral blood. The rearrangement joins TRBV9 to TRBJ2-2; D unresolved. This TCR was recovered from a man aged 55-75 years with COVID-19, enrolled during active disease. The CDR3 region is CASSVGLNTGELFF. CDR3 bases: TGTGCCAGCAGCGTAGGACTCAACACCGGGGAGCTGTTTTTT.